These T cell receptor beta chains were read from a single sample in a study of shared clonotypes between healthy human individuals. Produced via immunoSEQ multiplex PCR; TCRdb's table is partial and in-frame only. In the table there are 490,000 or so clones, roughly 78% of which are singletons. Sequencing was done on a sample of PBMCs. The receptors were sampled from a woman between 40 and 55 years old in good health. Some clones in this sample may be carry-over from other donors' samples. The CDR3 runs from the conserved cysteine through the conserved F or W. A D gene is named only where the DNA matches it firmly. Only part of the rows carry a size: once, few, many, or a class if the clone is expanded.

v_call: TRBV9; j_call: TRBJ2-5; clone_size: .; d_call: TRBD2; cdr3_aa: CASSHTTGLVQETQYF; cdr3_nt: TGTGCCAGCAGCCATACGACGGGACTAGTACAAGAGACCCAGTACTTC
v_call: TRBV27; j_call: TRBJ1-1; clone_size: .; d_call: .; cdr3_aa: CASRPGQYASEAFF; cdr3_nt: TGTGCCAGCAGACCAGGACAATACGCTTCCGAAGCTTTCTTT
v_call: TRBV27; j_call: TRBJ2-1; clone_size: .; d_call: .; cdr3_aa: CASRRGSSYNEQFF; cdr3_nt: TGTGCCAGCCGGAGGGGGAGCTCCTACAATGAGCAGTTCTTC
v_call: TRBV5-6; j_call: TRBJ2-7; clone_size: once; d_call: .; cdr3_aa: CASSLRGPRTYEQYF; cdr3_nt: TGTGCCAGCAGCTTGAGGGGCCCGCGGACCTACGAGCAGTACTTC
v_call: TRBV19; j_call: TRBJ2-1; clone_size: .; d_call: TRBD2; cdr3_aa: CASTPSAGRAAWNEQFF; cdr3_nt: TGTGCCAGTACCCCATCCGCTGGGAGGGCCGCATGGAATGAGCAGTTCTTC
v_call: TRBV5-1; j_call: TRBJ1-1; clone_size: .; d_call: .; cdr3_aa: CASSLAGGADTEAFF; cdr3_nt: TGCGCCAGCAGCTTGGCCGGGGGGGCGGACACTGAAGCTTTCTTT
v_call: TRBV6-6; j_call: TRBJ1-3; clone_size: few; d_call: TRBD1; cdr3_aa: CASRVQGIRSGNTIYF; cdr3_nt: TGTGCCAGCAGGGTACAGGGGATCCGCTCTGGAAACACCATATATTTT
v_call: TRBV2; j_call: TRBJ2-1; clone_size: .; d_call: TRBD2; cdr3_aa: CASSEAWAGAPYNEQFF; cdr3_nt: TGTGCCAGCAGTGAAGCCTGGGCGGGAGCCCCCTACAATGAGCAGTTCTTC
v_call: TRBV4-3; j_call: TRBJ1-4; clone_size: .; d_call: .; cdr3_aa: CASSQDGTGDEKLFF; cdr3_nt: TGCGCCAGCAGCCAAGATGGGACGGGGGATGAAAAACTGTTTTTT
v_call: TRBV7-2; j_call: TRBJ2-3; clone_size: .; d_call: TRBD2; cdr3_aa: CASSLSLLAGGTQYF; cdr3_nt: TGTGCCAGCAGCTTAAGTCTCCTAGCGGGAGGTACGCAGTATTTT
v_call: TRBV10-2; j_call: TRBJ2-7; clone_size: .; d_call: .; cdr3_aa: CASSELWERSYEQYF; cdr3_nt: TGCGCCAGCAGTGAGTTGTGGGAGCGCTCCTACGAGCAGTACTTC
v_call: TRBV30; j_call: TRBJ2-7; clone_size: .; d_call: .; cdr3_aa: CAWSRPRDGIYEQYF; cdr3_nt: TGTGCCTGGAGTAGGCCCCGGGACGGCATCTACGAGCAGTACTTC
v_call: TRBV27; j_call: TRBJ2-3; clone_size: .; d_call: .; cdr3_aa: CASSLAKTDTQYF; cdr3_nt: TGTGCCAGCAGTTTGGCAAAAACAGATACGCAGTATTTT
v_call: TRBV14; j_call: TRBJ1-1; clone_size: few; d_call: .; cdr3_aa: CASSQQGNTEAFF; cdr3_nt: TGTGCCAGCAGCCAACAGGGGAACACTGAAGCTTTCTTT
v_call: TRBV9; j_call: TRBJ2-5; clone_size: .; d_call: .; cdr3_aa: CASSTGTEETQYF; cdr3_nt: TGTGCCAGCAGCACCGGGACTGAAGAGACCCAGTACTTC
v_call: TRBV28; j_call: TRBJ2-4; clone_size: few; d_call: TRBD2; cdr3_aa: CASSSGLAGELAKNIQYF; cdr3_nt: TGTGCCAGCAGTTCCGGACTAGCGGGAGAATTAGCCAAAAACATTCAGTACTTC
v_call: TRBV7-9; j_call: TRBJ2-2; clone_size: few; d_call: TRBD2; cdr3_aa: CASSPGLAFTNTGELFF; cdr3_nt: TGTGCCAGCAGCCCGGGACTAGCGTTTACGAACACCGGGGAGCTGTTTTTT
v_call: TRBV6-1; j_call: TRBJ2-5; clone_size: .; d_call: .; cdr3_aa: CASSEGWTQYF; cdr3_nt: TGTGCCAGCAGTGAGGGATGGACCCAGTACTTC
v_call: TRBV6-1; j_call: TRBJ2-6; clone_size: once; d_call: .; cdr3_aa: CAISAGGSRGANVLTF; cdr3_nt: TGTGCCATCAGTGCTGGGGGGAGTCGAGGGGCCAACGTCCTGACTTTC
v_call: TRBV19; j_call: TRBJ2-2; clone_size: .; d_call: .; cdr3_aa: CASSIAGRGGELFF; cdr3_nt: TGTGCCAGTAGTATCGCGGGGCGCGGCGGGGAGCTGTTTTTT
v_call: TRBV15; j_call: TRBJ2-1; clone_size: .; d_call: TRBD1; cdr3_aa: CATSREIGQVYNEQFF; cdr3_nt: TGTGCCACCAGCAGAGAAATAGGACAGGTGTACAATGAGCAGTTCTTC
v_call: TRBV4-1; j_call: TRBJ2-7; clone_size: .; d_call: TRBD2; cdr3_aa: CASSQVVVLREVTYEQYF; cdr3_nt: TGCGCCAGCAGCCAGGTTGTTGTCCTCCGGGAGGTCACCTACGAGCAGTACTTC
v_call: TRBV5-4; j_call: TRBJ2-7; clone_size: .; d_call: TRBD2; cdr3_aa: CASSLSGRAREQYF; cdr3_nt: TGTGCCAGCAGCTTGAGCGGGAGGGCTCGGGAGCAGTACTTC
v_call: TRBV5-1; j_call: TRBJ2-1; clone_size: .; d_call: .; cdr3_aa: CASSLALGGNEQFF; cdr3_nt: TGCGCCAGCAGCTTGGCCTTGGGGGGCAATGAGCAGTTCTTC
v_call: TRBV10-3; j_call: TRBJ1-2; clone_size: .; d_call: TRBD1; cdr3_aa: CAISAAGGYGYTF; cdr3_nt: TGTGCCATCAGTGCGGCAGGGGGCTATGGCTACACCTTC
v_call: TRBV25-1; j_call: TRBJ1-1; clone_size: .; d_call: .; cdr3_aa: CASSRQGSTEAFF; cdr3_nt: TGTGCCAGCAGTCGTCAGGGGAGCACTGAAGCTTTCTTT
v_call: TRBV10-3; j_call: TRBJ1-1; clone_size: once; d_call: .; cdr3_aa: CAINLALNTEAFF; cdr3_nt: TGTGCCATCAACTTGGCCCTGAACACTGAAGCTTTCTTT
v_call: TRBV4-2; j_call: TRBJ2-1; clone_size: many; d_call: TRBD2; cdr3_aa: CASSPWTSGRGNEQFF; cdr3_nt: TGTGCCAGCAGCCCTTGGACTAGCGGGAGGGGGAATGAGCAGTTCTTC
v_call: TRBV27; j_call: TRBJ2-1; clone_size: once; d_call: .; cdr3_aa: CASSLGTSFSYNEQFF; cdr3_nt: TGTGCCAGCAGTTTAGGCACTAGCTTCTCCTACAATGAGCAGTTCTTC
v_call: TRBV5-6; j_call: TRBJ2-2; clone_size: .; d_call: .; cdr3_aa: CASSLDGRYTGELFF; cdr3_nt: TGTGCCAGCAGCTTGGACGGGAGATACACCGGGGAGCTGTTTTTT
v_call: TRBV10-3; j_call: TRBJ2-7; clone_size: once; d_call: .; cdr3_aa: CAISPGQRGSYEQYF; cdr3_nt: TGTGCCATCAGTCCGGGACAAAGAGGGTCCTACGAGCAGTACTTC
v_call: TRBV9; j_call: TRBJ1-3; clone_size: .; d_call: .; cdr3_aa: CASSVGLGNTIYF; cdr3_nt: TGTGCCAGCAGCGTAGGGCTTGGAAACACCATATATTTT
v_call: TRBV6-6; j_call: TRBJ2-7; clone_size: .; d_call: .; cdr3_aa: CASSYSPRYEQYF; cdr3_nt: TGTGCCAGCAGTTACTCTCCGAGATACGAGCAGTACTTC
v_call: TRBV28; j_call: TRBJ1-1; clone_size: .; d_call: .; cdr3_aa: CASSLWPEGNTEAFF; cdr3_nt: TGTGCCAGCAGTTTATGGCCCGAGGGGAACACTGAAGCTTTCTTT
v_call: TRBV5-1; j_call: TRBJ2-1; clone_size: .; d_call: .; cdr3_aa: CASSLMDGDEQFF; cdr3_nt: TGCGCCAGCAGCTTGATGGATGGGGATGAGCAGTTCTTC